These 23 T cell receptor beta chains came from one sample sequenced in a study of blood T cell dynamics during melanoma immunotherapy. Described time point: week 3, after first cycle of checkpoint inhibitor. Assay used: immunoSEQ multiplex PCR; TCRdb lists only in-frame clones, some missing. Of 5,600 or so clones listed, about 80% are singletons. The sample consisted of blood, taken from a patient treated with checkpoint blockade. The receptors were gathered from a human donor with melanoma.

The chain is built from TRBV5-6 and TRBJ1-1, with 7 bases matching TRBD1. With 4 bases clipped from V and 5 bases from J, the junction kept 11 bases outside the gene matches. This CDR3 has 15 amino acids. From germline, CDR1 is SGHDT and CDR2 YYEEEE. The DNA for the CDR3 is TGTGCCAGCAGCCAATACGACAGGGACACAACTGAAGCTTTCTTT. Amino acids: CASSQYDRDTTEAFF.

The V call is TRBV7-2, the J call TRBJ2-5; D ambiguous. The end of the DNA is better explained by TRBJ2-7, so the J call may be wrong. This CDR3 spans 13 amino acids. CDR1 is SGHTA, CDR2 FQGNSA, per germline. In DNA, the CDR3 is TGTGCCAGCAGCTTAGACAGCCACTACGAGCAGTACTTC. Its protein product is CASSLDSHYEQYF.

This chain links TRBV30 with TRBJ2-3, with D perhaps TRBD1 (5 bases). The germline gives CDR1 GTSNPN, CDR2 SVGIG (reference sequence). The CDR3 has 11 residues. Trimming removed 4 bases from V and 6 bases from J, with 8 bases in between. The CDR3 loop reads CAWNQGDTQYF. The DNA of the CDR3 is TGTGCCTGGAACCAGGGTGATACGCAGTATTTT. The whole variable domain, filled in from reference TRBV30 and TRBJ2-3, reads SQTIHQWPATLVQPVGSPLSLECTVEGTSNPNLYWYRQAAGRGLQLLFYSVGIGQISSEVPQNLSASRPQDRQFILSSKKLLLSDSGFYLCAWNQGDTQYFGPGTRLTVL.

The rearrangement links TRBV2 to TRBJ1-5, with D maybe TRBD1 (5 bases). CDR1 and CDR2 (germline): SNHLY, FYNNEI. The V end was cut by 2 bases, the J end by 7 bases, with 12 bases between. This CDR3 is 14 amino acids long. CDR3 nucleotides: TGTGCCAGCAGTGAATCTCCAGGGCAGCAGCCCCAGCATTTT. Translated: CASSESPGQQPQHF.

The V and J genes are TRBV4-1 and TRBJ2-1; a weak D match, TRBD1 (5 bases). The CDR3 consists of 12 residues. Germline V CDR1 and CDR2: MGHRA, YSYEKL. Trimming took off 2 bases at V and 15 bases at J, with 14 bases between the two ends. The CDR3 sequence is CASSQSRGIRFF. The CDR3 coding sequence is TGCGCCAGCAGCCAAAGTAGGGGTATCAGGTTCTTC.

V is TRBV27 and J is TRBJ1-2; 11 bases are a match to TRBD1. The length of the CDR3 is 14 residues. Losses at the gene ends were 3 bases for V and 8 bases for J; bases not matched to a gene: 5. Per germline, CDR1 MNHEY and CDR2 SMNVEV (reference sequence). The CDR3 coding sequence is TGTGCCAGCAGTTTCCGGGACAGGGGGGGCGGCTACACCTTC. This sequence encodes CASSFRDRGGGYTF.

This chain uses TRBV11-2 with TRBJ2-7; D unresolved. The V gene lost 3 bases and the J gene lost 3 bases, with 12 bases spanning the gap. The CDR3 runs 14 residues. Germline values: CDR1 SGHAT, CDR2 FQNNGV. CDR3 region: CASSLLHGNYEQYF. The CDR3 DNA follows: TGTGCCAGCAGCTTGTTACACGGAAACTACGAGCAGTACTTC.

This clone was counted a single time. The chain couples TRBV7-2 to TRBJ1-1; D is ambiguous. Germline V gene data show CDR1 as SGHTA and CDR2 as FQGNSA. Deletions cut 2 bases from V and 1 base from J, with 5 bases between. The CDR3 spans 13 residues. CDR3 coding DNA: TGTGCCAGCAGCTTAACAAGGAACACTGAAGCTTTCTTT. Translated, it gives CASSLTRNTEAFF.

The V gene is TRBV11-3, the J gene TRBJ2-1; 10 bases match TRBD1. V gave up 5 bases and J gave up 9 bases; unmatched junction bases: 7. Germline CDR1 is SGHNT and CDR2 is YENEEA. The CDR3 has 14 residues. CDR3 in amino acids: CASSAGTGDGEQFF. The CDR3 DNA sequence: TGTGCCAGCAGCGCAGGGACAGGGGACGGTGAGCAGTTCTTC.

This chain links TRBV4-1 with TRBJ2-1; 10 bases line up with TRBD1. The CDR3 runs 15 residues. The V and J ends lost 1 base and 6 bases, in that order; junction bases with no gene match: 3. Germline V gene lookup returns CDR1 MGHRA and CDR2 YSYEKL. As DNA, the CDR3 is TGCGCCAGCAGCCAAGCGGGACAGGGGATCAATGAGCAGTTCTTC. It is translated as CASSQAGQGINEQFF.

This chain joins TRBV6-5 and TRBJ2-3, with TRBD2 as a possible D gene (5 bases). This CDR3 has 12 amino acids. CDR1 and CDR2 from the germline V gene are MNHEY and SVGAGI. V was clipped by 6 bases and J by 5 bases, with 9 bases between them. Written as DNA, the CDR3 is TGTGCCAGCAGCAGCGGACTAGATACGCAGTATTTT. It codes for CASSSGLDTQYF.

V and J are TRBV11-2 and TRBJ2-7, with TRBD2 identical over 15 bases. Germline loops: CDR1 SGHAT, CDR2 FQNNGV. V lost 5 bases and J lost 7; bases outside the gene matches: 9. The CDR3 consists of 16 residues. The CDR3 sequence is CASSPGGLAGGREQYF. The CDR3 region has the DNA TGTGCCAGCAGCCCGGGGGGACTAGCGGGAGGTCGGGAGCAGTACTTC.

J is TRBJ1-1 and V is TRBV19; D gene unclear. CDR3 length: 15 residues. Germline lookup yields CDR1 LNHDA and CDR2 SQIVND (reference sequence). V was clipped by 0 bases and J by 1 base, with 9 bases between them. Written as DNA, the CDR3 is TGTGCCAGTAGTATAGATCTGGTAGGGAACACTGAAGCTTTCTTT. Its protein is CASSIDLVGNTEAFF.

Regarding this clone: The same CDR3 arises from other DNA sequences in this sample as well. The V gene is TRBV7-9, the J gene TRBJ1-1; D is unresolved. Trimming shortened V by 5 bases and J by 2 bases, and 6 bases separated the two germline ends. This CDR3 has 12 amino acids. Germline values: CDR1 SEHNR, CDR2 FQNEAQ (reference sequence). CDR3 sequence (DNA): TGTGCCAGCAGCAATGTTAACACTGAAGCTTTCTTT. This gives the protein CASSNVNTEAFF.

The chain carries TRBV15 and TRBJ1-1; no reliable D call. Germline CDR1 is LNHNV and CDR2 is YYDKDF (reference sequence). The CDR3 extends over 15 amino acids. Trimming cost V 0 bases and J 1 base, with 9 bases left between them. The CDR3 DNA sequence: TGTGCCACCAGCAGAGATAGGGCCCAGAACACTGAAGCTTTCTTT. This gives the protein CATSRDRAQNTEAFF.

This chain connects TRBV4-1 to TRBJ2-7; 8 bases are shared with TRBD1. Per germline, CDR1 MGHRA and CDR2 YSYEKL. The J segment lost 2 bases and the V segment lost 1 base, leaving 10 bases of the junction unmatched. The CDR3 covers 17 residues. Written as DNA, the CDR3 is TGCGCCAGCAGCCAAGGAATATACAGGGGGATGACCTACGAGCAGTACTTC. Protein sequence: CASSQGIYRGMTYEQYF.

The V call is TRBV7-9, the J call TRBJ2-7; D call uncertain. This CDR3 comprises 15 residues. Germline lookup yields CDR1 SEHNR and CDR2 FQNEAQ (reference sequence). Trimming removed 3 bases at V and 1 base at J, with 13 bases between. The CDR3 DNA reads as TGTGCCAGCAGCTTCGGCAGGTATCCATCCTACGAGCAGTACTTC. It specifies CASSFGRYPSYEQYF.

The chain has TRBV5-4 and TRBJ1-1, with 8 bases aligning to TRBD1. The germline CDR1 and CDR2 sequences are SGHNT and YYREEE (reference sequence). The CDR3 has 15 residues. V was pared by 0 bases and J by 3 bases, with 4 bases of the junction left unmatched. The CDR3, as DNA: TGTGCCAGCAGCTTGGCGGCAGGGGGCTACACTGAAGCTTTCTTT. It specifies CASSLAAGGYTEAFF.

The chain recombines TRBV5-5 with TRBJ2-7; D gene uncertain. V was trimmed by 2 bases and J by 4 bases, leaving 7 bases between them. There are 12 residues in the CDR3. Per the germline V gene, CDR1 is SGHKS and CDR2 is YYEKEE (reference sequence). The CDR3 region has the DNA TGTGCCAGCAGCTTCTACCCGTACGAGCAGTACTTC. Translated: CASSFYPYEQYF.

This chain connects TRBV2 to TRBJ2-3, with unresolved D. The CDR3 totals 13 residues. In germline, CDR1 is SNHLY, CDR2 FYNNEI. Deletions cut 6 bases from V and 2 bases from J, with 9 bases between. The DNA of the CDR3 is TGTGCCAGCAGCGATATTATCACAGATACGCAGTATTTT. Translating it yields CASSDIITDTQYF.

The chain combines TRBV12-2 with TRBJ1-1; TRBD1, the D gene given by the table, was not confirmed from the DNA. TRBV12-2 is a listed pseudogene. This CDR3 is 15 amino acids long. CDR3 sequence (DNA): TGTGCAAGTCGCTTATTTTGGGCCCCGAACACTGAAGCTTTCTTT. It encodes CASRLFWAPNTEAFF.

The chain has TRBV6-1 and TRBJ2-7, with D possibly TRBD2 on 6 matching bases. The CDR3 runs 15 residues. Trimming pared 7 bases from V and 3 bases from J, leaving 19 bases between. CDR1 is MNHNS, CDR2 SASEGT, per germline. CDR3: CASTLHGGRVYEQYF. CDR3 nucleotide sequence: TGTGCCAGCACTCTGCATGGAGGGAGAGTCTACGAGCAGTACTTC.

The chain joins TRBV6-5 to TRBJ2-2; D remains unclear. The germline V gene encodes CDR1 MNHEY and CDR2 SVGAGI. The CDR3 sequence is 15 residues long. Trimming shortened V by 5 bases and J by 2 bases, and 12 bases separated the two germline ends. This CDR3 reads CASSLSDGNTGELFF. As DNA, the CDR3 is TGTGCCAGCAGTCTCTCTGACGGAAACACCGGGGAGCTGTTTTTT.